This T cell receptor (beta chain) is drawn from a study of T cell responses to AZD1222 COVID-19 vaccine. Study-level findings and limits: Increases in Spike-specific TCR breadth and depth were seen after two AZD1222 doses. With dominance at 160-218 and 743-854, vaccine-associated CD4 TCRs spanned spike. Donors skewed white British and female; clonal diversity was possibly underestimated.

Repertoires were generated with immunoSEQ multiplex PCR, while TCRdb's copy carries only in-frame clones and drops some. The sample contains approximately 150,000 clones, approximately 90% of which appear only once. Comment on this clone: Its antigen is not identified.

CDR3 size: 16 residues. The ends lost 4 bases at V and 5 bases at J; junction bases unmatched: 11. Germline V gene sequence: CDR1 LGHNA, CDR2 YNFKEQ. The rearrangement uses TRBV4-2 and TRBJ2-3; TRBD2 matches at 8 bases. The sample was peripheral blood, taken 28 days after the second AZD1222 dose. The clonotype was recovered from an adult who received the AZD1222 COVID-19 vaccine. CDR3 loop: CASSPNLAAGGDTQYF. CDR3 in DNA: TGTGCCAGCAGCCCGAACCTAGCTGCGGGGGGAGATACGCAGTATTTT.